Listed below are T cell receptor beta chains from one sample, sequenced in a study of control samples from healthy donors and cancer patients. Some clones are missing from TCRdb's copy, which holds only in-frame ones; the method was immunoSEQ multiplex PCR. The table shows 25,000 or so clones, with almost 85% occurring only once. The sequenced sample was PBMCs. The origin of the receptors is a woman aged 60 to 75 with head and neck cancer. Each CDR3 is given with its conserved first and last residue. Each record gives: D gene, J gene, V gene, clone size, CDR3 protein, CDR3 DNA. D genes are given only for firm matches. The size entry is marked missing in some rows and otherwise reads once, few, many or a size class.

TRBD1	TRBJ1-6	TRBV3-1/TRBV3-2	-	CASSWTGGIVNSPLHF	TGTGCCAGCAGCTGGACAGGGGGCATAGTTAATTCACCCCTCCACTTT
TRBD1	TRBJ1-3	TRBV5-6	-	CASSTRTGYGNTIYF	TGTGCCAGCAGCACAAGGACAGGGTATGGAAACACCATATATTTT
TRBD2	TRBJ2-3	TRBV7-8	-	CASSLDTGRTDTQYF	TGTGCCAGCAGCTTAGATACCGGGAGGACAGATACGCAGTATTTT
TRBD1	TRBJ2-3	TRBV29-1	-	CSVEDRGGSDTQYF	TGCAGCGTCGAGGACAGGGGAGGATCAGATACGCAGTATTTT
-	TRBJ2-7	TRBV19	few	CASRMGSEQYF	TGTGCCAGTAGAATGGGGAGCGAGCAGTACTTC
-	TRBJ1-2	TRBV12-5	medium-sized	CASAQDQGRLDGYTF	TGTGCTAGTGCTCAAGACCAGGGGCGATTGGATGGCTACACCTTC
-	TRBJ1-2	TRBV11-3	-	CASSSGTHNGYTF	TGTGCCAGCAGCTCCGGGACACATAATGGCTACACCTTC
-	TRBJ1-2	TRBV2	-	CASGTLYYGYTF	TGTGCCAGCGGCACTCTCTACTATGGCTACACCTTC
-	TRBJ2-2	TRBV7-2	once	CASSPRWGAGELFF	TGTGCCAGCAGCCCCCGTTGGGGGGCCGGGGAGCTGTTTTTT
-	TRBJ1-2	TRBV7-2	-	CASSLVTWGRENYGYTF	TGTGCCAGCAGCTTAGTAACCTGGGGCAGGGAGAACTATGGCTACACCTTC